The 9 T cell receptor beta chains presented below share a single source sample, sequenced in a study of siplizumab effects on memory and regulatory T cells. The table came from immunoSEQ multiplex PCR; TCRdb's copy has only in-frame clones and leaves some out. The sample gives tens of thousands of clones, over 75% of which show up once; around 1.6% is in the top ten. Sequencing was done on a sample of Tregs sorted from blood. The receptor set was obtained from a human donor in good health.

V and J are TRBV15 and TRBJ2-3; possibly TRBD1 for D (5 bases). Per the germline V gene, CDR1 is LNHNV and CDR2 is YYDKDF (reference sequence). V shed 5 bases and J shed 3 bases, with 12 bases lying between them. The CDR3 totals 14 residues. The CDR3 region is CATSSGWGTDTQYF. In nucleotides, the CDR3 is TGTGCCACCAGCTCAGGGTGGGGAACAGATACGCAGTATTTT. The full variable domain, completed using reference TRBV15 and TRBJ2-3, is DAMVIQNPRYQVTQFGKPVTLSCSQTLNHNVMYWYQQKSSQAPKLLFHYYDKDFNNEADTPDNFQSRRPNTSFCFLDIRSPGLGDTAMYLCATSSGWGTDTQYFGPGTRLTVL.

This rearrangement joins TRBV5-1 to TRBJ2-2; 12 bases line up with TRBD1. Germline loops: CDR1 SGHRS, CDR2 YFSETQ. This CDR3 spans 16 amino acids. With 2 bases clipped from V and 7 bases from J, the junction kept 6 bases outside the gene matches. Written as DNA, the CDR3 is TGCGCCAGCAGCTTAGGGACAGGGGGCGTCATCGGGGAGCTGTTTTTT. Translating it yields CASSLGTGGVIGELFF.

The CDR3 region has the DNA TGTGCCACCCGTTCCGGGACAGGGGCCTCCTACGAGCAGTACTTC. Translating it yields CATRSGTGASYEQYF. This chain connects TRBV19 to TRBJ2-7, with 10 nucleotides matching TRBD1. The V and J ends lost 10 bases and 0 bases, in that order; junction bases with no gene match: 9. The CDR3 runs to 15 residues. Germline CDR1 and CDR2: LNHDA and SQIVND (reference sequence).

This chain uses TRBV19 with TRBJ2-3, with TRBD2 as a possible D gene (7 bases). Germline V gene lookup returns CDR1 LNHDA and CDR2 SQIVND (reference sequence). The CDR3 contains 14 residues. V dropped 3 bases and J dropped 5 bases, with 12 bases sitting between them. The CDR3 nucleotides are TGTGCCAGTAGTATGGGGGGGCTTATAGATACGCAGTATTTT. Protein sequence: CASSMGGLIDTQYF.

This clone was recorded a few times. V and J are TRBV29-1 and TRBJ1-6; TRBD1 agrees at 10 bases. J was trimmed by 7 bases and V by 1 base; bases with no gene match: 4. Per germline, CDR1 SQVTM and CDR2 ANQGSEA. The CDR3 is 15 amino acids. The CDR3 loop reads CSVEVPGQGNSPLHF. CDR3 in DNA: TGCAGCGTTGAAGTCCCGGGACAGGGGAATTCACCCCTCCACTTT.

The CDR3 region has the DNA TGTGCCAGCAGTTTTTCCCGACTAGCGGGAGACACCTACAATGAGCAGTTCTTC. This encodes CASSFSRLAGDTYNEQFF. The chain has TRBV27 and TRBJ2-1, with 12 bases matching TRBD2. This CDR3 has 18 amino acids. Germline V lookup: CDR1 MNHEY, CDR2 SMNVEV (reference sequence). With 3 bases clipped from V and 2 bases from J, the junction kept 8 bases outside the gene matches.

In its sample, this clone was seen a few times. The CDR3 protein is CASSPSARRNEQFF. CDR3 in DNA: TGTGCCAGCAGTCCATCGGCCAGACGCAATGAGCAGTTCTTC. The V gene is TRBV6-5, the J gene TRBJ2-1, with D uncertain. The length of the CDR3 is 14 residues. Germline V gene data show CDR1 as MNHEY and CDR2 as SVGAGI. V gave up 5 bases and J gave up 6 bases, with 14 bases separating them.

This rearrangement joins TRBV27 to TRBJ2-7; D may be TRBD1 (6 bases). CDR3 length: 14 amino acids. V was trimmed by 5 bases and J by 5 bases, leaving 16 bases between them. Germline V gene sequence: CDR1 MNHEY, CDR2 SMNVEV (reference sequence). The CDR3 here is CASSLNRVSHEQYF. The DNA for the CDR3 is TGTGCCAGCAGTCTGAACAGGGTGTCCCACGAGCAGTACTTC.

This clone is a singleton in its sample. The chain joins TRBV19 to TRBJ2-3, with a possible D match to TRBD1 (5 bases). The CDR3 runs 14 residues. From germline, CDR1 is LNHDA and CDR2 SQIVND (reference sequence). Trimming cost V 5 bases and J 4 bases, with 13 bases left between them. CDR3 amino acids: CASSGALPADTQYF. Here the CDR3 DNA reads TGTGCCAGTAGTGGGGCTCTCCCGGCAGATACGCAGTATTTT.